This T cell receptor (beta chain) was sequenced during a study of blood T cell repertoires in COVID-19. CDR3 size: 13 residues. The V gene's germline CDR1 is SGHNT and CDR2 YYREEE (reference sequence). V trimming: 2 bases; J trimming: 5 bases; junction bases outside the gene matches: 3. Produced via immunoSEQ multiplex PCR; TCRdb's table is partial and in-frame only. The profile shows about 110,000 clones, around 82% of them singletons. The chain recombines TRBV5-4 with TRBJ2-7; 8 bases agree with TRBD2. This receptor was obtained from a human donor in a cohort sampled during active or convalescent COVID-19. Source material: peripheral blood. CDR3 in DNA: TGTGCCAGCAGCTTCGGGGGGGGTGACGAGCAGTACTTC. This sequence encodes CASSFGGGDEQYF.